A single sample gave rise to the 6 T cell receptor beta chains below, sequenced in a study of control samples from healthy donors and cancer patients. Sequencing was performed with immunoSEQ multiplex PCR; in TCRdb, only in-frame clones are kept and a portion is missing. The sample includes about 170,000 clones, around 91% seen only once; the top ten take 1.5%. Material: blood. These receptors all come from a woman in her twenties or thirties in good health.

The chain joins TRBV9 to TRBJ2-1, with 11 bases fitting TRBD2. This CDR3 spans 15 amino acids. CDR1 and CDR2 from the germline V gene are SGDLS and YYNGEE. V lost 4 bases to trimming and J lost 3 bases; unmatched junction nucleotides: 3. CDR3 nucleotide sequence: TGTGCCAGCAGCTCGGGACTAGCGGACTACAATGAGCAGTTCTTC. This gives the protein CASSSGLADYNEQFF.

The chain couples TRBV29-1 to TRBJ1-2; no firm D call. V shed 3 bases and J shed 7 bases, with 6 bases lying between them. The CDR3 has 10 residues. Per the germline V gene, CDR1 is SQVTM and CDR2 is ANQGSEA. The CDR3 spells CSVDISGYTF. The CDR3 nucleotides read TGCAGCGTTGACATTTCTGGCTACACCTTC.

The chain couples TRBV19 to TRBJ2-5; TRBD2 matches 14 bases. Germline V gene sequence: CDR1 LNHDA, CDR2 SQIVND (reference sequence). The CDR3 loop spans 13 amino acids. V lost 8 bases, J lost 5 bases, and 1 base stayed unmatched. CDR3 loop: CASRTSGGETQYF. CDR3 DNA: TGTGCCAGTCGGACTAGCGGGGGGGAGACCCAGTACTTC.

The chain employs TRBV6-6 and TRBJ2-7; TRBD2 agrees at 8 bases. After removal of 6 bases from V and 4 bases from J, the junction contained 8 bases not matched to a gene. The V gene's germline CDR1 is MNHNY and CDR2 SVGAGI (reference sequence). The CDR3 is 14 residues long. CDR3 residues: CASSSARGGYEQYF. The CDR3 bases are TGTGCCAGCAGCTCCGCTCGGGGGGGGTACGAGCAGTACTTC.

This clone was counted at least ten times. The rearrangement links TRBV28 to TRBJ2-7; 11 nucleotides line up with TRBD2. Germline CDR1 MDHEN, CDR2 SYDVKM. J lost 2 bases, V lost 4 bases, and 4 bases had no gene match. The CDR3 totals 15 residues. As DNA, the CDR3 is TGTGCCAGCAGTTCCGGGACTAGCGGCACCTACGAGCAGTACTTC. As protein: CASSSGTSGTYEQYF.

V usage is TRBV9 and J usage is TRBJ1-6; a possible D gene is TRBD1 (5 bases). V was trimmed by 4 bases and J by 7 bases, leaving 9 bases between them. CDR3 size: 13 residues. Germline CDR1 is SGDLS and CDR2 is YYNGEE. For the CDR3, the DNA is TGTGCCAGCAGCTCCCGACAGAATTCACCCCTCCACTTT. Translation: CASSSRQNSPLHF.